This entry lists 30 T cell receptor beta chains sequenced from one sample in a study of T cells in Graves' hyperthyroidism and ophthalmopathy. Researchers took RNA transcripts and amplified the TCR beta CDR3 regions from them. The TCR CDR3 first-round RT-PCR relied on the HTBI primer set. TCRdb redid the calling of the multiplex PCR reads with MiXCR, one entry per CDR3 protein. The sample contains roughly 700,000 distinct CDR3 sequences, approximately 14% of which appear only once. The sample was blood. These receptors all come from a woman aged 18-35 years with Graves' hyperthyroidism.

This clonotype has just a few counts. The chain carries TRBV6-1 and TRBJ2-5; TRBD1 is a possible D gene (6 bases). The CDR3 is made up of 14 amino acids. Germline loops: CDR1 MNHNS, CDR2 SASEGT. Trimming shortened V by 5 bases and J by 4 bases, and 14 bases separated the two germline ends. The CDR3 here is CASSPSPRGETQYF. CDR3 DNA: TGTGCCAGCAGTCCCTCACCCAGGGGAGAGACCCAGTACTTC.

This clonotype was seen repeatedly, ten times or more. DNA of the CDR3: TGTGCCAGCAGCGGACAGGGGCATCAAGAGACCCAGTACTTC. Its translation: CASSGQGHQETQYF. The rearrangement joins TRBV7-9 to TRBJ2-5; 9 bases agree with TRBD1. Germline-derived CDR1 and CDR2 are SEHNR and FQNEAQ (reference sequence). V gave up 5 bases and J gave up 2 bases; unmatched junction bases: 3. This CDR3 contains 14 residues.

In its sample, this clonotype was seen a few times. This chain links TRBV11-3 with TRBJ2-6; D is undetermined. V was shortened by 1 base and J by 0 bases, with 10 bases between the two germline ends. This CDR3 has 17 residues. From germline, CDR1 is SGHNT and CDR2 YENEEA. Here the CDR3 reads CASSLVGFSSGANVLTF. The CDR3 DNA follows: TGTGCCAGCAGCTTAGTCGGGTTCAGCTCTGGGGCCAACGTCCTGACTTTC.

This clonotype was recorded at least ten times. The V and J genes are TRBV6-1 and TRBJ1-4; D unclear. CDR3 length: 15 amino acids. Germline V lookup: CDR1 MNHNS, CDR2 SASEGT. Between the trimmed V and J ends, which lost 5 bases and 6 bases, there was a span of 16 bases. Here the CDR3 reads CASSYSGNQDEKLFF. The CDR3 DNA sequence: TGTGCCAGCAGTTACTCTGGGAACCAGGATGAAAAACTGTTTTTT.

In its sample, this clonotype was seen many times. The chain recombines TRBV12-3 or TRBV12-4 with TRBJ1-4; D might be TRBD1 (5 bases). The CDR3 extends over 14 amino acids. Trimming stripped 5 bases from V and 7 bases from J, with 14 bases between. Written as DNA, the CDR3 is TGTGCCAGCAGTCCCGGTCAGGGCGGTGAAAAACTGTTTTTT. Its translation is CASSPGQGGEKLFF.

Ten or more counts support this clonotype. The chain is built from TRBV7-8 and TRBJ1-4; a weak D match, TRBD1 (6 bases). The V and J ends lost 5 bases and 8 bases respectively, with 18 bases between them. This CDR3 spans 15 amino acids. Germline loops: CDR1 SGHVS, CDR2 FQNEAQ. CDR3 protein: CASSTLGTTQEKLFF. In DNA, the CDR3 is TGTGCCAGCAGCACCCTCGGGACAACCCAGGAAAAACTGTTTTTT. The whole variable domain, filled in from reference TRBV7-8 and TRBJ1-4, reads GAGVSQSPRYKVAKRGQDVALRCDPISGHVSLFWYQQALGQGPEFLTYFQNEAQLDKSGLPSDRFFAERPEGSVSTLKIQRTQQEDSAVYLCASSTLGTTQEKLFFGSGTQLSVL.

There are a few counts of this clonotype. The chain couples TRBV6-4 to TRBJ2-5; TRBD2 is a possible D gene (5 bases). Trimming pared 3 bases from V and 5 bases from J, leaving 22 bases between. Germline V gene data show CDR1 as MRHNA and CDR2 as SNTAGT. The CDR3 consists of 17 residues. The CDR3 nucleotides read TGTGCCAGCAGTGAGACCCCCCCCCGGGGATGGGGTGAGACCCAGTACTTC. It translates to CASSETPPRGWGETQYF.

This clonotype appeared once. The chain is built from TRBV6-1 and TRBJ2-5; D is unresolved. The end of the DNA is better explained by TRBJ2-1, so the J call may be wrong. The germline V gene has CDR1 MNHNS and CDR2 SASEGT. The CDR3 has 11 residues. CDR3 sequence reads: CASGGEETQFF. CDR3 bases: TGTGCCAGCGGTGGGGAAGAGACCCAGTTCTTC.

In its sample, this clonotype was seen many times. CDR3 in amino acids: CAWTGSQGTEAFF. CDR3 DNA: TGTGCCTGGACGGGCTCCCAGGGCACTGAAGCTTTCTTT. The chain links TRBV30 to TRBJ1-1; a weak D match, TRBD1 (5 bases). Germline V CDR1 and CDR2: GTSNPN, SVGIG (reference sequence). This CDR3 spans 13 amino acids. Trimming shortened V by 4 bases and J by 4 bases, and 13 bases separated the two germline ends. The full variable domain, with the rest looked up from reference TRBV30 and TRBJ1-1, is SQTIHQWPATLVQPVGSPLSLECTVEGTSNPNLYWYRQAAGRGLQLLFYSVGIGQISSEVPQNLSASRPQDRQFILSSKKLLLSDSGFYLCAWTGSQGTEAFFGQGTRLTVV.

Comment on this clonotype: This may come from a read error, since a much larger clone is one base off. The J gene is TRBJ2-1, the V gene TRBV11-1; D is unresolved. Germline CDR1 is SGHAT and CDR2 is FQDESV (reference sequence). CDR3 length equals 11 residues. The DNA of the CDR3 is TGTGACAGCAGCTCCCAAGACGAGCAGTTCTTC. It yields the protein CDSSSQDEQFF.

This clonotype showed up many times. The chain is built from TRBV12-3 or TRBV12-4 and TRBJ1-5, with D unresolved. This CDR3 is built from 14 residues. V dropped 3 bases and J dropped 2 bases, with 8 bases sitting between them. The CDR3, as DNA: TGTGCCAGCAGTTTGGAAGTCCGCAATCAGCCCCAGCATTTT. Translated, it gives CASSLEVRNQPQHF.

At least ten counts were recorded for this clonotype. CDR3 sequence reads: CASGNRGQATEAFF. The CDR3 bases are TGTGCCAGCGGTAACAGGGGGCAGGCCACTGAAGCTTTCTTT. The chain joins TRBV27 to TRBJ1-1; 9 positions match TRBD1. Germline V lookup: CDR1 MNHEY, CDR2 SMNVEV (reference sequence). Trimming cost V 8 bases and J 4 bases; bases outside gene matches: 8. The CDR3 length is 14 residues.

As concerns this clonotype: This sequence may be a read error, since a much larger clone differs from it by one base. This CDR3 reads CASSIDGAGSYNEQFF. DNA for the CDR3: TGTGCCAGCAGCATTGACGGGGCAGGCTCCTACAATGAGCAGTTCTTC. The V call is TRBV7-3, the J call TRBJ2-1; TRBD1 or TRBD2 may be the D gene (5 bases each). The germline V gene encodes CDR1 SGHTA and CDR2 FQGTGA. V was trimmed by 5 bases and J by 0 bases, leaving 14 bases between them. The CDR3 extends over 16 amino acids.

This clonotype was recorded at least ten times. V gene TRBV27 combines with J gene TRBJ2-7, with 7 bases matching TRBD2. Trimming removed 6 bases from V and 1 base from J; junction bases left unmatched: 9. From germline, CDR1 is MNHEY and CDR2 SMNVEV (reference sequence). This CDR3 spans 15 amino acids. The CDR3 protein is CASSPREKISYEQYF. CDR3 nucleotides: TGTGCCAGCAGCCCGCGGGAGAAGATATCCTACGAGCAGTACTTC.

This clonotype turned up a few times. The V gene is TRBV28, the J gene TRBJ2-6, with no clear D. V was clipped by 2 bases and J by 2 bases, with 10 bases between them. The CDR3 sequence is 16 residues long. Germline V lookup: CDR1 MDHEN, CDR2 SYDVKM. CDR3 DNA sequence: TGTGCCAGCAGTTTAACACGGATTCCTGGGGCCAACGTCCTGACTTTC. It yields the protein CASSLTRIPGANVLTF.

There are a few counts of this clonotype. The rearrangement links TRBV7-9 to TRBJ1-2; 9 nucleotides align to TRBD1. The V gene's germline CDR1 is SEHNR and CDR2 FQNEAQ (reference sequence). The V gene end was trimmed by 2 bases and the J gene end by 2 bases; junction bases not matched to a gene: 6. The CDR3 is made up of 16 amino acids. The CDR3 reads CASSLPSTGGNYGYTF. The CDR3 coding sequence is TGTGCCAGCAGCTTACCCTCCACAGGGGGCAACTATGGCTACACCTTC.

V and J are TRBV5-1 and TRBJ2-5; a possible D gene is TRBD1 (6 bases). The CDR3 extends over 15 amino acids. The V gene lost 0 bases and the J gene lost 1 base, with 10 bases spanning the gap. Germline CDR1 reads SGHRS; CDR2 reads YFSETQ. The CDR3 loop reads CASSLAAGAQETQYF. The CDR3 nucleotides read TGCGCCAGCAGCTTGGCGGCAGGGGCCCAAGAGACCCAGTACTTC.

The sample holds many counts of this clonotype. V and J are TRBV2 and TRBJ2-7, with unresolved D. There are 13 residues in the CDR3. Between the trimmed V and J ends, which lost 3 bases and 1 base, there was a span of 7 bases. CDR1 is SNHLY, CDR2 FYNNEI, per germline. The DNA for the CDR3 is TGTGCCAGCAGTGACGACGTGTCCTACGAGCAGTACTTC. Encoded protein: CASSDDVSYEQYF.

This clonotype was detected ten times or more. The CDR3 DNA reads TGTGCCAGCAGCTTCGCAGGGGGAATCATAGGGGAGCAGTTCTTC. It translates to CASSFAGGIIGEQFF. The chain carries TRBV7-9 and TRBJ2-1; 7 positions agree with TRBD1. V lost 3 bases to trimming and J lost 10 bases; unmatched junction nucleotides: 12. CDR1 SEHNR and CDR2 FQNEAQ come from the germline V gene (reference sequence). The CDR3 runs 15 residues.

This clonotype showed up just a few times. CDR3 region: CATSRMDSATYEQYF. CDR3 nucleotide sequence: TGTGCCACCAGCAGAATGGACAGTGCAACCTACGAGCAGTACTTC. The chain couples TRBV15 to TRBJ2-7; perhaps TRBD1 as D (6 bases). V lost 2 bases and J 2 bases, leaving 13 bases between the germline ends. The germline V gene encodes CDR1 LNHNV and CDR2 YYDKDF (reference sequence). The CDR3 contains 15 residues.

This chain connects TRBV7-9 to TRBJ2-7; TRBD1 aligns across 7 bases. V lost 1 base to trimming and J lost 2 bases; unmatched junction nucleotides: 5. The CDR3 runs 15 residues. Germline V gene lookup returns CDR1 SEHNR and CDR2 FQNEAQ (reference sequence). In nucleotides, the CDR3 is TGTGCCAGCAGCTTAGTGGGGACAGCCGCCTACGAGCAGTACTTC. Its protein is CASSLVGTAAYEQYF.

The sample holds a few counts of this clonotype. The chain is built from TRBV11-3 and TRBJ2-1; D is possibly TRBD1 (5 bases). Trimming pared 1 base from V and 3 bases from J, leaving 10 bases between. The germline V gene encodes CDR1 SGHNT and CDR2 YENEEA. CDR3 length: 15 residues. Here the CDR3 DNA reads TGTGCCAGCAGCTTAGCCAGGGTAGGCTACAATGAGCAGTTCTTC. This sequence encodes CASSLARVGYNEQFF.

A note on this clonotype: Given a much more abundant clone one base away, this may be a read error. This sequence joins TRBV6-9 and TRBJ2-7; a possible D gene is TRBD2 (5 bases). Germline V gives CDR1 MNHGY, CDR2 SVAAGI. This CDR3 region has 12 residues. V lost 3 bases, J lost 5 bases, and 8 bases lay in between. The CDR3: CASSYEGNEQYF. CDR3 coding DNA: TGTGCCAGCAGTTACGAGGGAAACGAGCAGTACTTC.

The CDR3 region is CASSRGHRPQQETQYF. The DNA for the CDR3 is TGTGCCAGCAGCAGGGGGCATAGGCCCCAACAAGAGACCCAGTACTTC. The rearrangement links TRBV7-2 to TRBJ2-5, with 7 bases identical to TRBD1. The CDR3 spans 16 residues. Germline loops: CDR1 SGHTA, CDR2 FQGNSA. V shed 5 bases, J shed 2 bases, and the junction held 11 bases outside the gene matches.

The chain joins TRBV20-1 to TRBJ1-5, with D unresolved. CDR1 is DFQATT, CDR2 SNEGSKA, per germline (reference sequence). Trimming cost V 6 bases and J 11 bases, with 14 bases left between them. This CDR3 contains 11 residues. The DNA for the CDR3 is TGCAGTGCCCCTTTCGGAGGGTCCCAGCATTTT. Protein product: CSAPFGGSQHF.

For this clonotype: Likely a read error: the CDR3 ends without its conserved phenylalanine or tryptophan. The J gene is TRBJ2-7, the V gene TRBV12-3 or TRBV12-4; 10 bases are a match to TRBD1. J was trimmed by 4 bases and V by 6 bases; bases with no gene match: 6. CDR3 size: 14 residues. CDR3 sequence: CASSPTGGRYEQYL. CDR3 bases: TGTGCCAGCAGCCCGACAGGGGGCCGATACGAGCAGTACCTC.

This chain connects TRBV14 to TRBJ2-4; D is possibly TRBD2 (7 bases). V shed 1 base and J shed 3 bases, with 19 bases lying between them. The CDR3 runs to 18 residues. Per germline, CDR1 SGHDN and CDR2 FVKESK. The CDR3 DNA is TGTGCCAGCAGCCAAGGTCACAGGGATTGGGAGGGCAAAAACATTCAGTACTTC. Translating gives CASSQGHRDWEGKNIQYF.

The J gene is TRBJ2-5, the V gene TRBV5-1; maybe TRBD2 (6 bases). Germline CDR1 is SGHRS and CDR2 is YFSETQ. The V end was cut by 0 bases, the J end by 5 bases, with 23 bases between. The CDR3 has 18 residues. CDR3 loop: CASSLGLSVSGPMETQYF. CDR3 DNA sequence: TGCGCCAGCAGCTTGGGCTTAAGTGTCAGCGGGCCGATGGAGACCCAGTACTTC.

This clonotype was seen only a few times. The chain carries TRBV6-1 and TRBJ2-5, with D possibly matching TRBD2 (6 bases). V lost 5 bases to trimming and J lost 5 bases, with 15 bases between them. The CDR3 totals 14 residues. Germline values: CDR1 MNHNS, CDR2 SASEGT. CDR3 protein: CASSWGGAPETQYF. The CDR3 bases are TGTGCCAGCAGTTGGGGCGGGGCCCCGGAGACCCAGTACTTC.

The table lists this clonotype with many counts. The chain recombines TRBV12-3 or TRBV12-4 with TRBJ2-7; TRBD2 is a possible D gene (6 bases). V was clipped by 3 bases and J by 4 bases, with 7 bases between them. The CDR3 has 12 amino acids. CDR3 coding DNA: TGTGCCAGCAGTTTTGGGGGGTACGAGCAGTACTTC. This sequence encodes CASSFGGYEQYF.